The T cell receptor beta chain under discussion was sequenced for a study of T cells expressing NK-cell markers. Whole-study context: Researchers got TCR beta repertoires out of sorted CD3+CD56+NKG2C+, CD3+CD56+NKG2C- and CD3+CD56-NKG2C+ T cells. Seven of the eight sequenced donors were classified as HCMV-seropositive, and one was classified as seronegative.

A word on this clonotype: Antigen specificity is unknown.

Findings of the study overall: HCMV specificity of the expanded NKG2C+ T cell clones was not established.

Using the 5' RACE reads, TCRdb records one entry per CDR3 protein without DNA. In total, the table holds 440,000 or so distinct CDR3 sequences. CDR1 and CDR2 from the germline V gene are KGHSH and LQKENI. The CDR3 is 16 amino acids. The sequenced sample was blood T cells: a sorted CD56 or NKG2C T cell subset, CD4+ or CD8+ T cells, or bulk PBMC T cells (not recorded which). The TCR comes from a woman aged 18-70 years in good health. This sequence joins TRBV18 and TRBJ1-5; TCRdb's D gene call, TRBD1, goes unchecked for lack of DNA. The CDR3 loop reads CASSLTGTGGFQPQHF.